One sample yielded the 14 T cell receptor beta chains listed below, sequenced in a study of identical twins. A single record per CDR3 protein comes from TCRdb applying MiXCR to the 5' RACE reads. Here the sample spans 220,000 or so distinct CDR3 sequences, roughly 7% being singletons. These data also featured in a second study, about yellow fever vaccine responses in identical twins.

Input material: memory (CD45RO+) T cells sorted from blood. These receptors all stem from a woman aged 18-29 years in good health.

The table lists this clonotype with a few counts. The CDR3 DNA reads as TGTGCCAGCAGCAAAAAAATGGGGACAGCACCGAACACTGAAGCTTTCTTT. As protein: CASSKKMGTAPNTEAFF. The chain couples TRBV21-1 to TRBJ1-1; the DNA was not compared with TRBD1, the D call given in the table. TRBV21-1 constitutes a pseudogene. This CDR3 has 17 residues.

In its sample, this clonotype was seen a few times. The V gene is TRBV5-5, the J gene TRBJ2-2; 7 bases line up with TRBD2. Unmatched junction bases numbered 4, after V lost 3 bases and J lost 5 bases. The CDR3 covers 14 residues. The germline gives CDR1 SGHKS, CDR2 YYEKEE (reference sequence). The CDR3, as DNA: TGTGCCAGCAGCTACTGGGGGGGGACCGGGGAGCTGTTTTTT. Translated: CASSYWGGTGELFF.

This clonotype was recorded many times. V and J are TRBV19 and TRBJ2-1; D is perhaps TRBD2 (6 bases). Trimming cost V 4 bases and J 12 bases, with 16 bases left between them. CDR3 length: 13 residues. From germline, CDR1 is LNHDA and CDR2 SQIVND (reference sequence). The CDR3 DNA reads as TGTGCCAGTAGTAAGGGCTCGGGGGATCGGCAGTTCTTC. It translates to CASSKGSGDRQFF.

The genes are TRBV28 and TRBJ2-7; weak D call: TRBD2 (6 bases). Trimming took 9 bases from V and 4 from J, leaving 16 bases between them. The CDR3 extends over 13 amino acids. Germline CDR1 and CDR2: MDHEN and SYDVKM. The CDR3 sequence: CASLDGTQYEQYF. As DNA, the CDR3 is TGTGCCAGTCTCGACGGGACTCAGTACGAGCAGTACTTC.

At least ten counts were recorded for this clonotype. The CDR3 DNA is TGCGCCAGCAGCACGGAGTCGGGGTTCGGAACTGAAGCTTTCTTT. This sequence encodes CASSTESGFGTEAFF. This chain joins TRBV5-1 and TRBJ1-1; D is uncertain. The germline CDR1 and CDR2 sequences are SGHRS and YFSETQ. The V end lost 4 bases, the J end lost 5 bases, and 18 bases lay between the germline ends. The CDR3 covers 15 residues.

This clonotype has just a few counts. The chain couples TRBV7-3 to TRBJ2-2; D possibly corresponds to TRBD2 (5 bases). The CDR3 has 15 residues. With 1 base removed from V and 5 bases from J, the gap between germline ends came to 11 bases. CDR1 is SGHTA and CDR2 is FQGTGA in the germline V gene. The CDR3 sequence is CASSLNAGGTGELFF. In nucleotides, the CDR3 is TGTGCCAGCAGCTTAAATGCTGGCGGGACCGGGGAGCTGTTTTTT.

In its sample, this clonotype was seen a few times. Written as DNA, the CDR3 is TGTGCTAGTGGACCCGGGACTAGCGGGGGGGCGGCAGATACGCAGTATTTT. It encodes CASGPGTSGGAADTQYF. The chain carries TRBV12-5 and TRBJ2-3; 16 bases match TRBD2. The CDR3 has 17 amino acids. The junction had 7 bases not matched to a gene; V was cut back by 6 bases and J by 4 bases. Germline V gene data show CDR1 as LGHNT and CDR2 as FRNRAP.

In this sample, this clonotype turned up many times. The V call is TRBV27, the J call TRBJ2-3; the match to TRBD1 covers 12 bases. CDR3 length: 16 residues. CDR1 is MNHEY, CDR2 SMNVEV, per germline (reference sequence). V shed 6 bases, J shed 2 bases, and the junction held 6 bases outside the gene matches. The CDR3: CASSPGTGGFTDTQYF. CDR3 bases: TGTGCCAGCAGCCCCGGGACAGGGGGCTTCACAGATACGCAGTATTTT.

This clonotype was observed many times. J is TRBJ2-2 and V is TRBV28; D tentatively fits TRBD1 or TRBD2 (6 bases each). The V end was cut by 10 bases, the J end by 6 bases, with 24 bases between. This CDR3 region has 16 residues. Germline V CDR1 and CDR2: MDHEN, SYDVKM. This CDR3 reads CATCSGGLLLPGELFF. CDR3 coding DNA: TGTGCCACCTGTTCTGGGGGGCTCTTACTCCCCGGGGAGCTGTTTTTT.

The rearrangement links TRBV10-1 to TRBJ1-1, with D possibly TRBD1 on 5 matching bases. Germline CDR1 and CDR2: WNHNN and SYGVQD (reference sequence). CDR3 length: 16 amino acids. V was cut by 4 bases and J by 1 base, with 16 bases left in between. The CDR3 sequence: CASSARGRGENTEAFF. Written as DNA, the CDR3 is TGCGCCAGCAGTGCCCGGGGTCGGGGCGAGAACACTGAAGCTTTCTTT.

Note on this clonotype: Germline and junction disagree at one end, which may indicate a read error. DNA for the CDR3: TGTGCCAGCAGCGTAGTCGGGACAGGGTATGACTATGGTTACACCTTC. Its protein product is CASSVVGTGYDYGYTF. The chain employs TRBV9 and TRBJ1-2; 9 nucleotides line up with TRBD1. This CDR3 comprises 16 residues. CDR1 and CDR2 (germline): SGDLS, YYNGEE.

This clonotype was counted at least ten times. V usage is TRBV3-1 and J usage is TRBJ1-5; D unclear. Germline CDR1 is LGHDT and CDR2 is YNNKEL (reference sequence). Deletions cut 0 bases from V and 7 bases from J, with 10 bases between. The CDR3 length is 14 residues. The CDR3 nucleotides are TGTGCCAGCAGCCAAGATTACGTAAACCAGCCCCAGCATTTT. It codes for CASSQDYVNQPQHF. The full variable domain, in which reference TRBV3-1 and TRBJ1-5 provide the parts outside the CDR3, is DTAVSQTPKYLVTQMGNDKSIKCEQNLGHDTMYWYKQDSKKFLKIMFSYNNKELIINETVPNRFSPKSPDKAHLNLHINSLELGDSAVYFCASSQDYVNQPQHFGDGTRLSIL.

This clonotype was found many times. The CDR3 here is CASSLGAPALTEAFF. CDR3 nucleotides: TGTGCCAGCAGTTTAGGGGCACCCGCGCTCACTGAAGCTTTCTTT. The genes are TRBV12-3 or TRBV12-4 and TRBJ1-1; D remains unclear. This CDR3 is built from 15 residues. Trimming left V 1 base short and J 4 bases short, with 13 bases between.

The CDR3 reads CSAREESVPITLHF. The CDR3 DNA follows: TGCAGTGCTAGAGAGGAGTCCGTGCCAATCACCCTCCACTTT. V and J are TRBV20-1 and TRBJ1-6; D ambiguous. This CDR3 has 14 residues. Germline lookup yields CDR1 DFQATT and CDR2 SNEGSKA (reference sequence). Trimming pared 0 bases from V and 14 bases from J, leaving 17 bases between.